This TCR beta chain is from a study of cytomegalovirus exposure and HLA in healthy donors. Study information: From 150 million to 200 million T cells, an earlier analysis saw approximately 110 million unique TCR beta sequences. Findings of the study overall: V- and J-gene trimming in TCR beta was tied to a missense DCLRE1C variant by an analysis performed later. The authors later found HLA-associated TCR beta chains more clonally expanded than equally common others.

PCR used 60 Vbeta primers and 13 Jbeta primers. Generated by immunoSEQ multiplex PCR, the TCRdb table keeps only in-frame clones and is missing some. The table has about 140,000 clones, approximately 81% seen once. Donors counted as nominally healthy when sampled, yet unrecorded immune exposures were likely. The CDR3 has 15 residues. Germline V lookup: CDR1 SNHLY, CDR2 FYNNEI. J was trimmed by 3 bases and V by 0 bases; bases with no gene match: 2. In regard to this clone: Antigen unknown.

The sample consisted of PBMCs. This chain connects TRBV2 to TRBJ2-3; 8 bases fit TRBD1. This clonotype was obtained from a boy aged 2 to 10 in good health and CMV-seronegative. The CDR3 DNA follows: TGTGCCAGCAGTGAAGCAGGACAGGGAACAGATACGCAGTATTTT. Its translation: CASSEAGQGTDTQYF.